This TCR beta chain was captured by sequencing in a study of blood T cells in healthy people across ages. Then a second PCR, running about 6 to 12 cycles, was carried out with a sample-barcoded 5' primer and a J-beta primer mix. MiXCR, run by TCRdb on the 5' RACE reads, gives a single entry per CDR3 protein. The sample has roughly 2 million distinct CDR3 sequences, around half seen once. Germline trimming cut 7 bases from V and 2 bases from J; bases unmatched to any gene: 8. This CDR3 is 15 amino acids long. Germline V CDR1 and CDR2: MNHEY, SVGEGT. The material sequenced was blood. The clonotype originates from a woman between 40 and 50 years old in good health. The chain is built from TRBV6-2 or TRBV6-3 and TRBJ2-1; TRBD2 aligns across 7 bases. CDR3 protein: CASTRGSGAYNEQFF. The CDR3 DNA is TGTGCCAGCACCCGGGGGAGCGGGGCCTACAATGAGCAGTTCTTC.